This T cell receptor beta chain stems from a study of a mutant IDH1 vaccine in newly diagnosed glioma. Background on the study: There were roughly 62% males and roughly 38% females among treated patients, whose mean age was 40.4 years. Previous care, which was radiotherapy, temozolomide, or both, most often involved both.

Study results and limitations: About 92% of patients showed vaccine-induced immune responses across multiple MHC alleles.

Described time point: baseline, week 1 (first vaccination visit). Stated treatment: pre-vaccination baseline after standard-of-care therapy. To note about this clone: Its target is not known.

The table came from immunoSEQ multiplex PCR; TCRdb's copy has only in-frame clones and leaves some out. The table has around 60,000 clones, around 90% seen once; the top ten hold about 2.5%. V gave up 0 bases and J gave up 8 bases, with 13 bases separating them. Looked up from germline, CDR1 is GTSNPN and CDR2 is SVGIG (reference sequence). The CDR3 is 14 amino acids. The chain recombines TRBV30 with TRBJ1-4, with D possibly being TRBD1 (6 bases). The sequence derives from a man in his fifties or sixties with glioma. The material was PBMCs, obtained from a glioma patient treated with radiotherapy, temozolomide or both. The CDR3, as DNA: TGTGCCTGGAGTGTACTAACAGGGAGGGAAAAACTGTTTTTT. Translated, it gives CAWSVLTGREKLFF.